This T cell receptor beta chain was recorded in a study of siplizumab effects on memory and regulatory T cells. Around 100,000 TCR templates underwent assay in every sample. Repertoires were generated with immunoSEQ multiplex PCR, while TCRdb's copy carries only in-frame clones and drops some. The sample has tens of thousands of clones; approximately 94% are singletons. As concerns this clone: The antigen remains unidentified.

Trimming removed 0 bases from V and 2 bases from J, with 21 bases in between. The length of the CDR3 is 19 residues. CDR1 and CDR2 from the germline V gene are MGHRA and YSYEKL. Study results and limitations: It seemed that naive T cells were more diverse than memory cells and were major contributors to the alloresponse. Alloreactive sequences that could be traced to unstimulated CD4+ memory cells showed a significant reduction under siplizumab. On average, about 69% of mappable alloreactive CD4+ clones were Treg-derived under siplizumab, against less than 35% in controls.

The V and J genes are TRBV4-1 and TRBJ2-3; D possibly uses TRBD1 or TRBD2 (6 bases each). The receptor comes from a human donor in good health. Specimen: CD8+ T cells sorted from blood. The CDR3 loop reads CASSQEGGAGTPNTDTQYF. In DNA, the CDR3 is TGCGCCAGCAGCCAAGAAGGAGGGGCCGGGACACCTAACACAGATACGCAGTATTTT.